The present TCR beta chain was sequenced within a study of CD8 T cells in ankylosing spondylitis. Worth noting for this clonotype: Antigen unknown.

Using its own MiXCR run on the 5' RACE reads, TCRdb lists one record per CDR3 protein. The table shows under 30,000 distinct CDR3 sequences, with 10% to 15% occurring only once. Study-level points and caveats: As for the disease-linked clones, they showed a CD8+ phenotype and occurred at relatively low frequencies in peripheral blood. Significant enrichment of disease-linked clones was reportedly seen in matched ankylosing spondylitis synovial fluid.

The CDR3 contains 13 residues. The germline CDR1 and CDR2 sequences are SQVTM and ANQGSEA. Deletions cut 5 bases from V and 1 base from J, with 11 bases between. V and J are TRBV29-1 and TRBJ1-1, with unresolved D. This receptor was identified in a male donor with ankylosing spondylitis or in good health (not recorded which). The sequenced sample consisted of blood. CDR3 coding DNA: TGCAGCGTTAGGGCCAACCCGAACACTGAAGCTTTCTTT. This translates into CSVRANPNTEAFF.